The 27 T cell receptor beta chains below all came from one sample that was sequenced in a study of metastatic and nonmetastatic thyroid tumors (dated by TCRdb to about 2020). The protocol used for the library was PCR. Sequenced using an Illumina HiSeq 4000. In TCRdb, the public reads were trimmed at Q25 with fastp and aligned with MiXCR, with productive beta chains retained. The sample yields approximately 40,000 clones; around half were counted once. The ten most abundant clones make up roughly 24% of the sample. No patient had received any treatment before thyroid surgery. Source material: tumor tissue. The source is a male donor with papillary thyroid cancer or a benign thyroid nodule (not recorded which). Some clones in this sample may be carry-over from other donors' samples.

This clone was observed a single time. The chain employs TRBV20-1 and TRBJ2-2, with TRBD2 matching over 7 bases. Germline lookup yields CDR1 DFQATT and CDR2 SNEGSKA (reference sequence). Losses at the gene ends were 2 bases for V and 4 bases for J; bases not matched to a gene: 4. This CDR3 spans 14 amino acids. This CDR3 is CSARLAGGTGELFF. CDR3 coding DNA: TGCAGTGCTAGATTAGCGGGCGGCACCGGGGAGCTGTTTTTT.

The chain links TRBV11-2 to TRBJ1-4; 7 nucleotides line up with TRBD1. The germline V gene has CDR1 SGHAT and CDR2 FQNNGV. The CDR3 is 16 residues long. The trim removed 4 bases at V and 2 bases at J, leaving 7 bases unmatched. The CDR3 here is CASSSDRVWTNEKLFF. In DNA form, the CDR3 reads TGTGCCAGCAGCTCCGACAGGGTGTGGACTAATGAAAAACTGTTTTTT.

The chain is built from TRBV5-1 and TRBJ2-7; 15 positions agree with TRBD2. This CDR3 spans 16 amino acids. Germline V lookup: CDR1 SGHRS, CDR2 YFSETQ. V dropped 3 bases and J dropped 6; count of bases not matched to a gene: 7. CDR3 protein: CASSSWTSGRASEQYF. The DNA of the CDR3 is TGCGCCAGCAGCTCCTGGACTAGCGGGAGGGCGTCCGAGCAGTACTTC.

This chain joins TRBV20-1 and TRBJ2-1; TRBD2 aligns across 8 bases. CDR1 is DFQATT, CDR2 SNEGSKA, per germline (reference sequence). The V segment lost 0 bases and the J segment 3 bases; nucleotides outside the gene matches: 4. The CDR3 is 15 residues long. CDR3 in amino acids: CSARDQGLGYNEQFF. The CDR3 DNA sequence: TGCAGTGCTAGAGATCAGGGACTAGGCTACAATGAGCAGTTCTTC.

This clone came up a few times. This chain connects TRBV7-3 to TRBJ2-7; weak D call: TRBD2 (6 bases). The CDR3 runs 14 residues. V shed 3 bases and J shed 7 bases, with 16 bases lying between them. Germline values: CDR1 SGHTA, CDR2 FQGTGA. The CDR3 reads CASSLGLLSGEQYF. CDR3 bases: TGTGCCAGCAGCTTGGGACTCCTGTCGGGAGAGCAGTACTTC.

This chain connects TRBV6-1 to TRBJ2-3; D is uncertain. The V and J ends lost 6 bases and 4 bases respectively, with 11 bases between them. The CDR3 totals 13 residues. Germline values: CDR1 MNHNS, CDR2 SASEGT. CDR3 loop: CASSPLRADTQYF. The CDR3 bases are TGTGCCAGCAGCCCACTAAGGGCAGATACGCAGTATTTT.

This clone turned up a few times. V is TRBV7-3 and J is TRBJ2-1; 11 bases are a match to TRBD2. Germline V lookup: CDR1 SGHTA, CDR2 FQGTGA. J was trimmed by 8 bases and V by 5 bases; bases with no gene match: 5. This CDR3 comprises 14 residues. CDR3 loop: CASSPIAGGDEQFF. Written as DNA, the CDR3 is TGTGCCAGCAGCCCGATAGCGGGAGGGGATGAGCAGTTCTTC.

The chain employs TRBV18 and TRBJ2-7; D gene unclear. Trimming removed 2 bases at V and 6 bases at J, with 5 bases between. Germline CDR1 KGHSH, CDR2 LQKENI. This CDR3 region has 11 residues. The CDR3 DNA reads TGTGCCAGCTCACCAGGGCTCGAGCAGTACTTC. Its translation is CASSPGLEQYF. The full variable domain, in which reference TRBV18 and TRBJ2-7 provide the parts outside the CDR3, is NAGVMQNPRHLVRRRGQEARLRCSPMKGHSHVYWYRQLPEEGLKFMVYLQKENIIDESGMPKERFSAEFPKEGPSILRIQQVVRGDSAAYFCASSPGLEQYFGPGTRLTVT.

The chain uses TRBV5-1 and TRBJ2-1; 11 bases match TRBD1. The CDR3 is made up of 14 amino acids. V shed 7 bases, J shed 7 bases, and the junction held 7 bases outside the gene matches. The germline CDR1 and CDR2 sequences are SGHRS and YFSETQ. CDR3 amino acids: CASLDRGRGNEQFF. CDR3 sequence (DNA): TGCGCCAGCTTGGACAGGGGGCGTGGGAATGAGCAGTTCTTC.

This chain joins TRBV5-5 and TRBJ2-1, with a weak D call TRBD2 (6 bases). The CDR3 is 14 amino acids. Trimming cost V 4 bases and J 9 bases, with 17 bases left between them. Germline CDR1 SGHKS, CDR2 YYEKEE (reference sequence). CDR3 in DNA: TGTGCCAGCAGCGACCCGACGGGGGAACGTGAGCAGTTCTTC. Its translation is CASSDPTGEREQFF. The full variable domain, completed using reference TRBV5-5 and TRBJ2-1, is DAGVTQSPTHLIKTRGQQVTLRCSPISGHKSVSWYQQVLGQGPQFIFQYYEKEERGRGNFPDRFSARQFPNYSSELNVNALLLGDSALYLCASSDPTGEREQFFGPGTRLTVL.

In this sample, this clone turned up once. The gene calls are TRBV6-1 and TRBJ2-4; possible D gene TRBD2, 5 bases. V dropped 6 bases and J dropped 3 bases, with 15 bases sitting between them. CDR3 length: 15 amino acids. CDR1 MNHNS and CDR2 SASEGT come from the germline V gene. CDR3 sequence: CASRSTRSGKNIQYF. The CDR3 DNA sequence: TGTGCCAGCAGATCTACTAGATCCGGCAAAAACATTCAGTACTTC.

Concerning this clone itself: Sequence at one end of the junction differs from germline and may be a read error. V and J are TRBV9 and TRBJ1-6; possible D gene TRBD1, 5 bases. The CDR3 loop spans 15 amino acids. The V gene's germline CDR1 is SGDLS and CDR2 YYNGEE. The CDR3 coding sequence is TGTGCCAGCAGCGTAGGGGGCACGCTTAATTCACCCCTTCACTTT. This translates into CASSVGGTLNSPLHF.

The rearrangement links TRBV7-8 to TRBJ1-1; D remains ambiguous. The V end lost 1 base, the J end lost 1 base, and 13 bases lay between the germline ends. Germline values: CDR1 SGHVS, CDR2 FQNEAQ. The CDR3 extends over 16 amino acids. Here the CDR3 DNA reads TGTGCCAGCAGCTTAGGGCCGGGTCTGGGGAACACTGAAGCTTTCTTT. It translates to CASSLGPGLGNTEAFF.

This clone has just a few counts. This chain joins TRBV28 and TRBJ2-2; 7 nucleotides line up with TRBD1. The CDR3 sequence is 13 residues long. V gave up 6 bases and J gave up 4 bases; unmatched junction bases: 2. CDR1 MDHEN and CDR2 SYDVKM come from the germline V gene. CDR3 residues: CASSNRGTGELFF. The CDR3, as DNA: TGTGCCAGCAGCAACAGGGGCACCGGGGAGCTGTTTTTT.

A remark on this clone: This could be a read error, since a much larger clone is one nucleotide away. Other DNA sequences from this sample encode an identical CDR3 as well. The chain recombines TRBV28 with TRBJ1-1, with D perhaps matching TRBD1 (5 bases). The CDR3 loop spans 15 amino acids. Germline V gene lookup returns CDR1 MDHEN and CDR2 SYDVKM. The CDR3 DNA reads TGTGCCAGCAGTTTAGAGGGGTTATCGAACACTGAAGCTTTTTTT. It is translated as CASSLEGLSNTEAFF.

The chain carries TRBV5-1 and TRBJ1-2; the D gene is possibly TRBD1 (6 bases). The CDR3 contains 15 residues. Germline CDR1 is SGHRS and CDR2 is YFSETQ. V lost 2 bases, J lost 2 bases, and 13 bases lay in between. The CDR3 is CASSFVGTTNYGYTF. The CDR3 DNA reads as TGCGCCAGCAGCTTTGTTGGGACAACAAACTATGGCTACACCTTC.

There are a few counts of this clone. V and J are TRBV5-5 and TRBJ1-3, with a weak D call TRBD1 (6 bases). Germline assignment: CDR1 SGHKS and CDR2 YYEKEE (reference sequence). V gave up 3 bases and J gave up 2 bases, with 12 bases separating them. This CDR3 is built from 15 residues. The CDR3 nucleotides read TGTGCCAGCAGCTACAGGGTAGGGGCTGGAAACACCATATATTTT. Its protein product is CASSYRVGAGNTIYF. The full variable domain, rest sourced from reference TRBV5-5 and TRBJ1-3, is DAGVTQSPTHLIKTRGQQVTLRCSPISGHKSVSWYQQVLGQGPQFIFQYYEKEERGRGNFPDRFSARQFPNYSSELNVNALLLGDSALYLCASSYRVGAGNTIYFGEGSWLTVV.

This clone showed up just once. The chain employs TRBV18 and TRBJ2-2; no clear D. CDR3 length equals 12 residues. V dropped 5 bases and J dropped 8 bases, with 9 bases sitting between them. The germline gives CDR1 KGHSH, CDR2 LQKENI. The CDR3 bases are TGTGCCAGCTCAGTTGGACGTGGGGAGCTGTTTTTT. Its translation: CASSVGRGELFF. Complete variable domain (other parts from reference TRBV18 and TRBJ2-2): NAGVMQNPRHLVRRRGQEARLRCSPMKGHSHVYWYRQLPEEGLKFMVYLQKENIIDESGMPKERFSAEFPKEGPSILRIQQVVRGDSAAYFCASSVGRGELFFGEGSRLTVL.

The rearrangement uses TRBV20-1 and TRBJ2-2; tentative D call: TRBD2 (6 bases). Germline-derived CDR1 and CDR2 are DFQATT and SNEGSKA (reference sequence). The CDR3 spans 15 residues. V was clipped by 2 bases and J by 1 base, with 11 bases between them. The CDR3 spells CSARTGGGNTGELFF. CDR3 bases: TGCAGTGCTAGAACCGGGGGTGGGAACACCGGGGAGCTGTTTTTT.

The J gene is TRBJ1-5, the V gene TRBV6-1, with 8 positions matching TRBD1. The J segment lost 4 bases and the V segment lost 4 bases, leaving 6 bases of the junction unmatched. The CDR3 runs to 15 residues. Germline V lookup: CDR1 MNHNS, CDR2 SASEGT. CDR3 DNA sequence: TGTGCCAGCAGTGGCCAGGGGGCGCAAAATCAGCCCCAGCATTTT. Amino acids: CASSGQGAQNQPQHF.

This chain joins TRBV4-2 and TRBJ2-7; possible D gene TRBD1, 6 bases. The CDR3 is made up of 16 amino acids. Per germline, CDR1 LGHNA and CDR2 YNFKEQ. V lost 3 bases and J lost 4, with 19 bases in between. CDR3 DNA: TGTGCCAGCAGCCAGACCGGACAGTCCCAACCTTACGAGCAGTACTTC. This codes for CASSQTGQSQPYEQYF.

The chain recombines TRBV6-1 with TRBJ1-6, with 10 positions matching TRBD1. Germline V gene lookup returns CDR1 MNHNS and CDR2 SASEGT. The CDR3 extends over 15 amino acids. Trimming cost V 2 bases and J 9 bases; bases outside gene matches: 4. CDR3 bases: TGTGCCAGCAGTGAATTGGACAGGGGGAGTTCACCCCTCCACTTT. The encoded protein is CASSELDRGSSPLHF.

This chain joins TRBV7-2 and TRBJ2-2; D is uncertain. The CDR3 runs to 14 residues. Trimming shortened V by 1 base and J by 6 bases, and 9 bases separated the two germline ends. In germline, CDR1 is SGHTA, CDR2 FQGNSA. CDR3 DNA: TGTGCCAGCAGCTTAGGGCGACAATCCGGGGAGCTGTTTTTT. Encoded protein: CASSLGRQSGELFF.

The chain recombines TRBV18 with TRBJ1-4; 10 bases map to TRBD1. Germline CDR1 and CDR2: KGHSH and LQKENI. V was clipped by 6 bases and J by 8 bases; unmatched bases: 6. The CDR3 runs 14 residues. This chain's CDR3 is CASSPGQGGEKLFF. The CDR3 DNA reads TGTGCCAGCTCGCCCGGACAGGGGGGGGAAAAACTGTTTTTT.

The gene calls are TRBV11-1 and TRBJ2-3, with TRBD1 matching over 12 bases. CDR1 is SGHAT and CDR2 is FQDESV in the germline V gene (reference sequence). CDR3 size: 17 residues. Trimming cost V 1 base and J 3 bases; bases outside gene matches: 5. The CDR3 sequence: CASSLVGQGAETDTQYF. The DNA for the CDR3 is TGTGCCAGCAGCTTAGTGGGACAGGGGGCTGAGACAGATACGCAGTATTTT.

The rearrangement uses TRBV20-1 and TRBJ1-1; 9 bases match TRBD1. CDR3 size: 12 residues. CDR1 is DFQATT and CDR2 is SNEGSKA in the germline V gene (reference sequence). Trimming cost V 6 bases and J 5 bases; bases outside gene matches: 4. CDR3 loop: CSARQGGTEAFF. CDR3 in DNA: TGCAGTGCGAGACAGGGGGGGACTGAAGCTTTCTTT.

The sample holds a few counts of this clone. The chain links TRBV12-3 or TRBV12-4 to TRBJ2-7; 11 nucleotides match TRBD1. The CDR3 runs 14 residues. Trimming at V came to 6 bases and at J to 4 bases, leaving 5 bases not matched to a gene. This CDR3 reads CASSWDRGTYEQYF. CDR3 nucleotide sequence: TGTGCCAGCAGCTGGGACAGGGGGACGTACGAGCAGTACTTC.